Shown below are 18 T cell receptor beta chains from a single sample sequenced in a study of human T cells and chemical hapten exposure. Each CDR3 protein is one row after TCRdb ran MiXCR on the RACE reads. The sample holds more than 90,000 distinct CDR3 sequences, about 10% seen once. The time point is: patch test 2, 6 weeks after DPC sensitization. The treatment here: therapeutic diphenylcyclopropenone sensitization with weekly scalp DPC. The specimen was whole blood, collected in connection with sensitization to the hapten diphenylcyclopropenone (DPC). The receptors come from a woman aged 40 to 50 with alopecia areata. Some clones in this sample may be carry-over from other donors' samples.

In this sample, this clonotype turned up a few times. The chain couples TRBV7-6 to TRBJ1-2, with a tentative D call TRBD1 (6 bases). Trimming left V 8 bases short and J 0 bases short, with 10 bases between. This CDR3 contains 13 residues. The germline V gene encodes CDR1 SGHVS and CDR2 FNYEAQ. Here the CDR3 reads CASGQSSNYGYTF. The CDR3 coding sequence is TGTGCCAGCGGACAGAGCTCTAACTATGGCTACACCTTC.

The chain recombines TRBV2 with TRBJ1-2; no definite D call. Deletions cut 2 bases from V and 11 bases from J, with 9 bases between. This CDR3 is built from 11 residues. Germline CDR1 reads SNHLY; CDR2 reads FYNNEI. The CDR3 DNA sequence: TGTGCCAGCAGTGAAAGGAAGGATTACACCTTC. Residues: CASSERKDYTF.

At least ten counts were recorded for this clonotype. The J gene is TRBJ2-3, the V gene TRBV19, with TRBD1 matching 7 bases. Germline CDR1 LNHDA, CDR2 SQIVND (reference sequence). The CDR3 sequence is 14 residues long. With V trimmed by 0 bases and J by 7 bases, 4 bases remained unmatched. CDR3 loop: CASSIEGTANTQYF. DNA for the CDR3: TGTGCCAGTAGTATAGAAGGGACAGCCAATACGCAGTATTTT. Complete variable domain (other parts from reference TRBV19 and TRBJ2-3): DGGITQSPKYLFRKEGQNVTLSCEQNLNHDAMYWYRQDPGQGLRLIYYSQIVNDFQKGDIAEGYSVSREKKESFPLTVTSAQKNPTAFYLCASSIEGTANTQYFGPGTRLTVL.

The chain carries TRBV6-6 and TRBJ2-2; D gene uncertain. The germline V gene encodes CDR1 MNHNY and CDR2 SVGAGI (reference sequence). CDR3 length: 15 amino acids. With 5 bases removed from V and 7 bases from J, the gap between germline ends came to 17 bases. For the CDR3, the DNA is TGTGCCAGCAGTATGCCCCCTCAAGGTTTCGGGGAGCTGTTTTTT. It codes for CASSMPPQGFGELFF.

The sample holds a few counts of this clonotype. This chain connects TRBV4-1 to TRBJ2-2, with D possibly matching TRBD2 (5 bases). CDR1 and CDR2 (germline): MGHRA, YSYEKL. The CDR3 loop spans 15 amino acids. Trimming removed 1 base from V and 2 bases from J, with 8 bases in between. The CDR3, as DNA: TGCGCCAGCAGCCAAGCTAGCCGTAACACCGGGGAGCTGTTTTTT. Amino acid sequence: CASSQASRNTGELFF.

This clonotype was found many times. The chain recombines TRBV28 with TRBJ2-3; a possible D gene is TRBD1 (5 bases). CDR1 and CDR2 (germline): MDHEN, SYDVKM. Trimming stripped 8 bases from V and 2 bases from J, with 17 bases between. This CDR3 has 15 residues. The CDR3 DNA reads TGTGCCAGCTCCCTTGGGCAGGGTTACACAGATACGCAGTATTTT. Amino acid sequence: CASSLGQGYTDTQYF.

This clonotype was counted ten times or more. This rearrangement joins TRBV29-1 to TRBJ1-2; D is perhaps TRBD1 (5 bases). This CDR3 has 15 amino acids. The V end was cut by 0 bases, the J end by 1 base, with 12 bases between. Germline-derived CDR1 and CDR2 are SQVTM and ANQGSEA. CDR3 nucleotides: TGCAGCGTTGAAGAGCGGGGCGTGAGTAACTATGGCTACACCTTC. This gives the protein CSVEERGVSNYGYTF.

This chain links TRBV10-3 with TRBJ1-5; D may be TRBD1 (6 bases). Per germline, CDR1 ENHRY and CDR2 SYGVKD. There are 15 residues in the CDR3. V lost 3 bases and J 2 bases, leaving 11 bases between the germline ends. The CDR3 protein is CAISDLGGGNQPQHF. CDR3 DNA: TGTGCCATCAGTGATTTGGGGGGCGGCAATCAGCCCCAGCATTTT.

This clonotype appeared a few times. The V call is TRBV29-1, the J call TRBJ1-2; D is uncertain. In germline, CDR1 is SQVTM, CDR2 ANQGSEA. The CDR3 is 12 residues long. The germline V and J ends were trimmed by 4 bases and 4 bases, with 10 bases remaining between them. The CDR3 DNA is TGCAGCGTTGTCTCGGGAATCTATGGCTACACCTTC. Translating it yields CSVVSGIYGYTF.

The rearrangement links TRBV20-1 to TRBJ2-5; the D is unclear. This CDR3 comprises 15 residues. The V end was cut by 3 bases, the J end by 5 bases, with 19 bases between. Germline V gives CDR1 DFQATT, CDR2 SNEGSKA (reference sequence). The DNA of the CDR3 is TGCAGTGCTAGCCCCCTCACGGGCCGTGGGGAGACCCAGTACTTC. It translates to CSASPLTGRGETQYF.

The table lists this clonotype with many counts. The chain couples TRBV9 to TRBJ2-3, with 11 bases fitting TRBD2. Germline V lookup: CDR1 SGDLS, CDR2 YYNGEE. Losses at the gene ends were 2 bases for V and 4 bases for J; bases not matched to a gene: 3. The CDR3 is 15 residues long. CDR3 loop: CASSVVAGGPDTQYF. The CDR3 DNA reads as TGTGCCAGCAGCGTCGTAGCGGGAGGGCCAGATACGCAGTATTTT.

The gene calls are TRBV7-2 and TRBJ1-1; D might be TRBD1 (6 bases). Trimming left V 2 bases short and J 4 bases short, with 17 bases between. Germline V lookup: CDR1 SGHTA, CDR2 FQGNSA. The CDR3 totals 16 residues. The CDR3 is CASSLKSRGATTEAFF. CDR3 bases: TGTGCCAGCAGCTTAAAGAGTAGGGGGGCGACCACTGAAGCTTTCTTT.

V gene TRBV7-2 combines with J gene TRBJ1-4, with 8 bases aligning to TRBD1. The junction had 23 bases not matched to a gene; V was cut back by 5 bases and J by 9 bases. The CDR3 is 19 amino acids. From germline, CDR1 is SGHTA and CDR2 FQGNSA. CDR3 sequence reads: CASSLGDRLLSVPSQKLFF. The CDR3 DNA sequence: TGTGCCAGCAGCCTGGGGGACAGGCTTCTGTCCGTCCCCTCACAAAAACTGTTTTTT.

The V and J genes are TRBV6-5 and TRBJ1-1; the D is unclear. The CDR3 covers 14 residues. Per the germline V gene, CDR1 is MNHEY and CDR2 is SVGAGI. V gave up 5 bases and J gave up 0 bases, with 10 bases separating them. The CDR3: CASSPLGVNTEAFF. CDR3 nucleotides: TGTGCCAGCAGTCCTCTCGGGGTGAACACTGAAGCTTTCTTT.

The chain is built from TRBV7-9 and TRBJ2-3; 10 nucleotides line up with TRBD1. With 3 bases clipped from V and 1 base from J, the junction kept 7 bases outside the gene matches. Germline assignment: CDR1 SEHNR and CDR2 FQNEAQ (reference sequence). This CDR3 is 17 amino acids long. CDR3 sequence (DNA): TGTGCCAGCAGCTTGGGGGACAGGGGAGTTGGCACAGATACGCAGTATTTT. Translating gives CASSLGDRGVGTDTQYF.

This chain connects TRBV12-5 to TRBJ1-2, with TRBD1 identical over 9 bases. With V trimmed by 4 bases and J by 2 bases, 5 bases remained unmatched. CDR3 length: 15 residues. Germline values: CDR1 LGHNT, CDR2 FRNRAP. The CDR3 DNA follows: TGTGCTAGTGGTTCGTGGGACAGGGTAAACTATGGCTACACCTTC. Translation gives CASGSWDRVNYGYTF.

With respect to this clonotype: A much larger clone sits a single nucleotide away, making a read error possible. The rearrangement uses TRBV10-3 and TRBJ2-3, with D hard to call. The CDR3 consists of 14 residues. CDR1 and CDR2 (germline): ENHRY, SYGVKD. V was trimmed by 9 bases and J by 0 bases, leaving 13 bases between them. Written as DNA, the CDR3 is TGTGCCATACAAGTACCACTTAGCACAGATACGCAGTATTTT. Its protein product is CAIQVPLSTDTQYF.

This clonotype showed up many times. The chain carries TRBV6-1 and TRBJ2-7; D is ambiguous. V lost 8 bases to trimming and J lost 4 bases, with 12 bases between them. The CDR3 sequence is 12 residues long. Germline lookup yields CDR1 MNHNS and CDR2 SASEGT. CDR3 amino acids: CASHDIGYEQYF. The CDR3 coding sequence is TGTGCCAGCCATGATATAGGATACGAGCAGTACTTC.